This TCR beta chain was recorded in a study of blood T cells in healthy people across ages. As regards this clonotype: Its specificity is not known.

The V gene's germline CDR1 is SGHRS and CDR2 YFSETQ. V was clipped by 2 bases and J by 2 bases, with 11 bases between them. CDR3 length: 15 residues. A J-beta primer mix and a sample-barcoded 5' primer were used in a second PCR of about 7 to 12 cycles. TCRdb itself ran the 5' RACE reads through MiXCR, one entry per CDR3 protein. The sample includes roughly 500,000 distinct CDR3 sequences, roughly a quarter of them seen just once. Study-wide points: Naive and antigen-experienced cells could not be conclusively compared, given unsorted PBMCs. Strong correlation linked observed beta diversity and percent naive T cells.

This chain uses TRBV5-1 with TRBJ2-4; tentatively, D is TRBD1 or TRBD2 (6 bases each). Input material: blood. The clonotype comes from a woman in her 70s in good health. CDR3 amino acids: CASSLWGDTKNIQYF. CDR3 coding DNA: TGCGCCAGCAGCTTATGGGGGGACACCAAAAACATTCAGTACTTC.